The present T cell receptor beta chain was sequenced within a study of CD8+CD57+ T cells in acquired aplastic anemia. Broader study findings: Roughly 27 sequences, all CD8+ CDR3, were shared between patients and controls.

Points on this clonotype: The antigen remains unidentified.

It was genomic DNA that served as the template for profiling TCR beta VDJ and CDR3. TCRdb reanalysed the reads using MiXCR and keeps one entry per CDR3 protein. The sample holds 200,000 to 250,000 distinct CDR3 sequences, approximately 57% seen once. Germline loops: CDR1 SGHDT, CDR2 YYEEEE. The CDR3 covers 13 residues. The V gene lost 3 bases and the J gene lost 12 bases, with 19 bases spanning the gap. This chain connects TRBV5-6 to TRBJ2-7; weak D call: TRBD2 (5 bases). Source material: sorted CD4+, CD8+, or CD8+CD57+ T cells (not recorded which) from PBMCs. The sequence derives from a human donor in good health. CDR3 in amino acids: CASSSKMDWDRYF. The CDR3 DNA sequence: TGTGCCAGCAGCTCGAAGATGGACTGGGATCGGTACTTC.